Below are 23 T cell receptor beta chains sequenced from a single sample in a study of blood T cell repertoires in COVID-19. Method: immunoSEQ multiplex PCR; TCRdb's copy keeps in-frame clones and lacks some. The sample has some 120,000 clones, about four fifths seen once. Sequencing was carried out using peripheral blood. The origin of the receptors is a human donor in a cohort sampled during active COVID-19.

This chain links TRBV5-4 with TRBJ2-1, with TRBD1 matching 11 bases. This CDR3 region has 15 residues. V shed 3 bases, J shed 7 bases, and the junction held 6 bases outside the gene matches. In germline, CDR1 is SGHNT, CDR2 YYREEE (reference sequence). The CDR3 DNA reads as TGTGCCAGCAGCTGGGGGACAGGGGGTAAAAATGAGCAGTTCTTC. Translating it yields CASSWGTGGKNEQFF.

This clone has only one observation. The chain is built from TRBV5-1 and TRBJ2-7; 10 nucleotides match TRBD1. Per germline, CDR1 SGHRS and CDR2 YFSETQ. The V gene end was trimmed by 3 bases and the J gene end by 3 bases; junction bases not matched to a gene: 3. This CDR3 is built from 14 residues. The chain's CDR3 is CASSSTGGSYEQYF. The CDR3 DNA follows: TGCGCCAGCAGCTCGACAGGGGGCAGCTACGAGCAGTACTTC.

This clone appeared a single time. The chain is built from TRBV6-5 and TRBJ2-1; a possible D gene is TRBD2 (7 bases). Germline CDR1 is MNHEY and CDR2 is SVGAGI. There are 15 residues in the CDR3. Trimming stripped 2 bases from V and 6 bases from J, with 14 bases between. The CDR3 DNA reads TGTGCCAGCAGTTACGGGGGGGGCCTTTTCAATGAGCAGTTCTTC. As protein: CASSYGGGLFNEQFF.

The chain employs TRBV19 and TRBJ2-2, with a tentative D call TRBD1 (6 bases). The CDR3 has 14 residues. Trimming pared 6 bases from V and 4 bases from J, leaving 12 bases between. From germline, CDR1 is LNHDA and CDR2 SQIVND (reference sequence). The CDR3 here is CASRSAGATGELFF. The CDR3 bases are TGTGCCAGTAGATCCGCAGGGGCCACCGGGGAGCTGTTTTTT.

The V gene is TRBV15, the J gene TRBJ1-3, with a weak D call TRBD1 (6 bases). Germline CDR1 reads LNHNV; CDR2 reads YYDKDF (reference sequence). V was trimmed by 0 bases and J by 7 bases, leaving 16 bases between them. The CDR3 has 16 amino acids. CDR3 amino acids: CATSREGGAVGNTIYF. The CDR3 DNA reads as TGTGCCACCAGCAGAGAGGGGGGGGCAGTTGGTAACACCATATATTTT.

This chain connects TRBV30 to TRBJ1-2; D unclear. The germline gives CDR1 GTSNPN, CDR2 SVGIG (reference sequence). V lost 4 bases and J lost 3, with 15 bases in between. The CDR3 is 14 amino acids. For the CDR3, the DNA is TGTGCCTGGATTCCTTCCTGGGCCGACTATGGCTACACCTTC. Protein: CAWIPSWADYGYTF.

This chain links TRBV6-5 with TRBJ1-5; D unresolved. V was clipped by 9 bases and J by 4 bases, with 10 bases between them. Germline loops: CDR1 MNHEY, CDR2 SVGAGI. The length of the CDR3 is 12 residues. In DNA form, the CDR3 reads TGTGCCAGTCGGTTGTGGAATCAGCCCCAGCATTTT. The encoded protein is CASRLWNQPQHF.

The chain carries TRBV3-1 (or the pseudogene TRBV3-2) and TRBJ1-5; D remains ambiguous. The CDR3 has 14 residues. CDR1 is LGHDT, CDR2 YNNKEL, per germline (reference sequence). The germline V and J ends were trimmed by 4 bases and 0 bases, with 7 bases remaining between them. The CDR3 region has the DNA TGTGCCAGCAGCCCAGGCAATAGCAATCAGCCCCAGCATTTT. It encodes CASSPGNSNQPQHF.

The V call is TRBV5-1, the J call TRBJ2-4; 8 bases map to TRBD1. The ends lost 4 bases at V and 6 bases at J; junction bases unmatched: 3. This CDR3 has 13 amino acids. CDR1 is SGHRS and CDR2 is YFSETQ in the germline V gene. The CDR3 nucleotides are TGCGCCAGCAGCCAAGGACAGGGAAACATTCAGTACTTC. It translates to CASSQGQGNIQYF.

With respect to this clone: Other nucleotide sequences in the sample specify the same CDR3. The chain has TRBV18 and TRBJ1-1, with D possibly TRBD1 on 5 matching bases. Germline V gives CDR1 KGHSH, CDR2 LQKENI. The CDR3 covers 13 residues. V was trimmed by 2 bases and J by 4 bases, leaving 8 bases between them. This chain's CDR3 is CASSPTGATEAFF. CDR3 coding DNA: TGTGCCAGCTCACCAACAGGAGCCACTGAAGCTTTCTTT.

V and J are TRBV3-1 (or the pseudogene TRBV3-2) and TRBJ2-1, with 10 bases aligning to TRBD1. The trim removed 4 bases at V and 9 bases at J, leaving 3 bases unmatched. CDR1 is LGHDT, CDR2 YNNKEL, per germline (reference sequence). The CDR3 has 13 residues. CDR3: CASSRTGGVEQFF. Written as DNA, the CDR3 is TGTGCCAGCAGCCGGACAGGGGGAGTTGAGCAGTTCTTC.

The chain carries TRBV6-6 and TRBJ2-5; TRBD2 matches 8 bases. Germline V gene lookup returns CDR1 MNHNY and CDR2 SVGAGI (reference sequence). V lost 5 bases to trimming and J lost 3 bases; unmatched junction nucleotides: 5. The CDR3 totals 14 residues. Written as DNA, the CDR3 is TGTGCCAGCAGTACCATAGCGGGGAAAGAGACCCAGTACTTC. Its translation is CASSTIAGKETQYF.

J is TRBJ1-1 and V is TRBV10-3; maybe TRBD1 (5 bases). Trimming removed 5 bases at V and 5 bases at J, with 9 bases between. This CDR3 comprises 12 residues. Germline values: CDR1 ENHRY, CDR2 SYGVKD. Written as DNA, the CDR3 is TGTGCCATCAGTCCGGGGACTACTGAAGCTTTCTTT. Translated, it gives CAISPGTTEAFF.

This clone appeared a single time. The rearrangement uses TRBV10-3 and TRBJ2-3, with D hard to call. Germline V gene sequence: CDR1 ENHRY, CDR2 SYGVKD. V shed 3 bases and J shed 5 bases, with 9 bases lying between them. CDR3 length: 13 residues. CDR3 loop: CAISDGKQDTQYF. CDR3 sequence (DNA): TGTGCCATCAGTGATGGTAAGCAAGATACGCAGTATTTT.

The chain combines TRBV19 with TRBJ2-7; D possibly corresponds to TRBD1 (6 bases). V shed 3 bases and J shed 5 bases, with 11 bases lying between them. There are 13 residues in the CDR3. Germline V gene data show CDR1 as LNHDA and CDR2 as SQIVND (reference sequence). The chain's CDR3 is CASSIGGYNEQYF. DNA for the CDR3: TGTGCCAGTAGTATTGGGGGCTACAACGAGCAGTACTTC.

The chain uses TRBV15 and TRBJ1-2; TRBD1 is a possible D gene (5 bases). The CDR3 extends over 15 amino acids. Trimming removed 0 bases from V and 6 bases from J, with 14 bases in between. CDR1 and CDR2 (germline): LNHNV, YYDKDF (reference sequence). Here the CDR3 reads CATSRDDSGLNGYTF. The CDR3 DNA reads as TGTGCCACCAGCAGAGATGACAGCGGGTTAAATGGCTACACCTTC. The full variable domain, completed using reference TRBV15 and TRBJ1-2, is DAMVIQNPRYQVTQFGKPVTLSCSQTLNHNVMYWYQQKSSQAPKLLFHYYDKDFNNEADTPDNFQSRRPNTSFCFLDIRSPGLGDTAMYLCATSRDDSGLNGYTFGSGTRLTVV.

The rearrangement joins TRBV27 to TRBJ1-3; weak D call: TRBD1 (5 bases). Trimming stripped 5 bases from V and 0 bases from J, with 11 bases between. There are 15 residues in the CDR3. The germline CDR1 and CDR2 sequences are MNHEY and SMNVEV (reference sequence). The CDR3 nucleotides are TGTGCCAGCAGTCCTTGGGGGGACTCTGGAAACACCATATATTTT. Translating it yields CASSPWGDSGNTIYF.

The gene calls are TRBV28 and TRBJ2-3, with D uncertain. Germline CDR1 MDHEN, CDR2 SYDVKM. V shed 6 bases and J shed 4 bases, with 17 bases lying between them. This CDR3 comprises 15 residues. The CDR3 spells CASRSTEVVADTQYF. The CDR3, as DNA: TGTGCCAGCAGAAGCACAGAAGTGGTGGCAGATACGCAGTATTTT.

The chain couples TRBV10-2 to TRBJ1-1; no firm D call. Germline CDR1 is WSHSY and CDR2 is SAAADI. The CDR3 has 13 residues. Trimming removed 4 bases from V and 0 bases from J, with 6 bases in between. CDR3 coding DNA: TGCGCCAGCAGTGGCGTCATGAACACTGAAGCTTTCTTT. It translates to CASSGVMNTEAFF.

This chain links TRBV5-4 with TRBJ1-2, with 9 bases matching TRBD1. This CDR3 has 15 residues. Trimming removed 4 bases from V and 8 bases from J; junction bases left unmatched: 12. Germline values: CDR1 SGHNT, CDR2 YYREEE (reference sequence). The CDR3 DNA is TGTGCCAGCAGCCTCCTAGGACAGGGGAGAAAGGGCTACACCTTC. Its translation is CASSLLGQGRKGYTF.

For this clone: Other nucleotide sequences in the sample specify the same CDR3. The CDR3 bases are TGTGCCAGCAGCGTTGAAGGAGTCTATGGCTACACCTTC. It translates to CASSVEGVYGYTF. The V gene is TRBV9, the J gene TRBJ1-2; D unclear. There are 13 residues in the CDR3. CDR1 is SGDLS and CDR2 is YYNGEE in the germline V gene. V was cut by 2 bases and J by 4 bases, with 9 bases left in between.

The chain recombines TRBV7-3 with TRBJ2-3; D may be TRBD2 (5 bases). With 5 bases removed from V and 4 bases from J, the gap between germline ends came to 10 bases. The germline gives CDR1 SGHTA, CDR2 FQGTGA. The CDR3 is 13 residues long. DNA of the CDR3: TGTGCCAGCAGCCCCGGGATTGCAGATACGCAGTATTTT. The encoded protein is CASSPGIADTQYF. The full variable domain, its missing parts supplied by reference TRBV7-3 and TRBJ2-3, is GAGVSQTPSNKVTEKGKYVELRCDPISGHTALYWYRQSLGQGPEFLIYFQGTGAADDSGLPNDRFFAVRPEGSVSTLKIQRTERGDSAVYLCASSPGIADTQYFGPGTRLTVL.

DNA for the CDR3: TGTGCCAGCAGTGAAGCGCTACAGCCCGGCGGGGAGCTGTTTTTT. It is translated as CASSEALQPGGELFF. The gene calls are TRBV6-1 and TRBJ2-2; D is unresolved. The CDR3 has 15 amino acids. V was shortened by 0 bases and J by 7 bases, with 12 bases between the two germline ends. CDR1 is MNHNS, CDR2 SASEGT, per germline.